This T cell receptor (beta chain) originates from a study of blood T cell repertoires in COVID-19. Background on the study: T cells, B-cell-depleted T cells, or PBMCs supplied cDNA or gDNA.

Original data processing: Amplifying reference gene primers gave estimates of nucleated cell counts. Using immunoSEQ multiplex PCR, the repertoire was profiled, and TCRdb retains in-frame clones only, with some absent. The DNA was the basis for D and trimming; V, J and clone size are from that table. The data contain fewer than 600,000 clones, 75% to 90% of them singletons. Seattle participants joined during active infection and were tracked over time. The TCR originated in a man aged 18 to 29 with COVID-19, enrolled during active disease. Specimen: peripheral blood.

The CDR3 here is CASLGTGVSGGELFF. CDR3 DNA: TGTGCCAGCCTAGGGACAGGGGTGTCGGGCGGGGAGCTGTTTTTT. The rearrangement links TRBV6-6 to TRBJ2-2; the match to TRBD1 covers 10 bases. Germline lookup yields CDR1 MNHNY and CDR2 SVGAGI (reference sequence). This CDR3 spans 15 amino acids. J gave up 7 bases and V 8 bases, and 10 bases lay outside the gene matches.